This TCR beta chain was identified in a study of radiation and T cells in renal cell carcinoma. About the research overall: Nephrectomy followed 15 Gy stereotactic body radiation by 4 weeks.

Time point of the sample: baseline pretreatment blood. Stated treatment: 15 Gy SBRT to primary tumor, nephrectomy 4 weeks later. The tumor was a clear cell renal cell carcinoma. The junction had 6 bases not matched to a gene; V was cut back by 5 bases and J by 8 bases. Germline V gene sequence: CDR1 SGHVS, CDR2 FQNEAQ. CDR3 length: 13 amino acids. As for this clone: Its antigen is currently unknown.

Study-level findings and limits: No pretreatment tumor biopsies were available for baseline clonotypes. From baseline, blood top tumor clonotypes peaked at 2 weeks post-radiation.

The assay was immunoSEQ multiplex PCR, and TCRdb's table has in-frame clones only and misses some. The table lists around 160,000 clones, roughly nine tenths of them singletons. The chain is built from TRBV7-8 and TRBJ2-3; 8 bases match TRBD2. The clonotype comes from a woman in her sixties or seventies with renal cell carcinoma. Sequences were derived from blood, sampled from a patient whose treatment included radiotherapy and nephrectomy. The CDR3 sequence is CASSPGGGLTQYF. The DNA of the CDR3 is TGTGCCAGCAGCCCCGGGGGGGGCCTTACGCAGTATTTT. The full variable domain, in which reference TRBV7-8 and TRBJ2-3 provide the parts outside the CDR3, is GAGVSQSPRYKVAKRGQDVALRCDPISGHVSLFWYQQALGQGPEFLTYFQNEAQLDKSGLPSDRFFAERPEGSVSTLKIQRTQQEDSAVYLCASSPGGGLTQYFGPGTRLTVL.